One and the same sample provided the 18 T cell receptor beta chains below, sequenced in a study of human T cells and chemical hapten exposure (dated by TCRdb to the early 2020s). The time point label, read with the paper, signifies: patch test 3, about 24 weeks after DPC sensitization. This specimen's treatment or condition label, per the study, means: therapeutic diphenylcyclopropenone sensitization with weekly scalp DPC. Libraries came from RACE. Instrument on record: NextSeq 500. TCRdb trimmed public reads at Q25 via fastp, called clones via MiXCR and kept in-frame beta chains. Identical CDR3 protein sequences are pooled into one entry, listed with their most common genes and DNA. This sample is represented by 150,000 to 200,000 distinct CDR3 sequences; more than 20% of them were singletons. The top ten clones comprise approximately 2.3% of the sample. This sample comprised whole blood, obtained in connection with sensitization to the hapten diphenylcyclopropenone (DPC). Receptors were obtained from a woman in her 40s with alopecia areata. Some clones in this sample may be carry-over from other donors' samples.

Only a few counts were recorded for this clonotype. This chain's CDR3 is CASSPDSSFYEQYF. CDR3 nucleotides: TGTGCCAGCTCACCCGATTCTTCTTTCTACGAGCAGTACTTC. The gene calls are TRBV18 and TRBJ2-7, with D unclear. Germline V gene data show CDR1 as KGHSH and CDR2 as LQKENI. The CDR3 has 14 amino acids. Trimming cost V 3 bases and J 3 bases, with 12 bases left between them.

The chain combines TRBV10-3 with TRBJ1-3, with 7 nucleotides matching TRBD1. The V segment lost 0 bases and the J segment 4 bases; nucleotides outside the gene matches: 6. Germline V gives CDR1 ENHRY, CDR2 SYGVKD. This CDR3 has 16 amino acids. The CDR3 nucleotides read TGTGCCATCAGTGAGTCTTACCGGGACAGAGGAAACACCATATATTTT. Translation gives CAISESYRDRGNTIYF.

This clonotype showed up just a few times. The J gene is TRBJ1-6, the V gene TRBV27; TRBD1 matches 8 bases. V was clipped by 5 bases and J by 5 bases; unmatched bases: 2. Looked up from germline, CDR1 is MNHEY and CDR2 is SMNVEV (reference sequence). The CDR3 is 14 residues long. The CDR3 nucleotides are TGTGCCAGCAGTAAGGGACAGGATAATTCACCCCTCCACTTT. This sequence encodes CASSKGQDNSPLHF.

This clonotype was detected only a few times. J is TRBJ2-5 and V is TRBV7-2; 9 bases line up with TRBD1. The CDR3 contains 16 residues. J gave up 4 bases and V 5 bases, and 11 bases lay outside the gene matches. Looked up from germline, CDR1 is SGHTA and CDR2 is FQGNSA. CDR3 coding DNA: TGTGCCAGCAGCAAATACCGGGACAGGGCATTAGAGACCCAGTACTTC. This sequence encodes CASSKYRDRALETQYF.

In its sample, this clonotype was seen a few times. CDR3 region: CASRSVSRGAYNSPLHF. For the CDR3, the DNA is TGCGCCAGCAGGTCTGTTTCGCGGGGGGCCTATAATTCACCCCTCCACTTT. The chain couples TRBV4-1 to TRBJ1-6, with a tentative D call TRBD1 (5 bases). Germline V gene data show CDR1 as MGHRA and CDR2 as YSYEKL. With 6 bases removed from V and 2 bases from J, the gap between germline ends came to 17 bases. The CDR3 runs to 17 residues.

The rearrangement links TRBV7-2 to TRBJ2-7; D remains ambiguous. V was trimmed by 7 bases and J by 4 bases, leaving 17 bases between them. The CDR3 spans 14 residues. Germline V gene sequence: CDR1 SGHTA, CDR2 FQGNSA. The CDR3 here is CASTMSPYGYEQYF. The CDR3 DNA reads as TGTGCCAGCACCATGTCCCCGTACGGGTACGAGCAGTACTTC.

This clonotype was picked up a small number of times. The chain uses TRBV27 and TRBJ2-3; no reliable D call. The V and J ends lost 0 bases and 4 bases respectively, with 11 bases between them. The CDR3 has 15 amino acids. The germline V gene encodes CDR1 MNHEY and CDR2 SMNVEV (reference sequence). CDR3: CASSLSLDGADTQYF. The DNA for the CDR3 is TGTGCCAGCAGTTTATCGCTAGACGGAGCAGATACGCAGTATTTT.

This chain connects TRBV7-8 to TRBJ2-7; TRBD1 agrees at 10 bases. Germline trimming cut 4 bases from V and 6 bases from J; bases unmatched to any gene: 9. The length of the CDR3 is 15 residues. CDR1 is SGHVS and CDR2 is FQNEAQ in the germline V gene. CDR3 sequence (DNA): TGTGCCAGCAGCTCCCGCTCCGGGACAGGGGCCGAGCAGTACTTC. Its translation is CASSSRSGTGAEQYF.

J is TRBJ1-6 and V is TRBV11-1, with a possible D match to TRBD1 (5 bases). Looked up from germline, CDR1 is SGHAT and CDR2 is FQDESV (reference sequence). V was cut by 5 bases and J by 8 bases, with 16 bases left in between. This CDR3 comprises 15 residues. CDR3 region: CASSRRQTRDSPLHF. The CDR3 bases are TGTGCCAGCAGCAGAAGACAGACTCGGGATTCACCCCTCCACTTT.

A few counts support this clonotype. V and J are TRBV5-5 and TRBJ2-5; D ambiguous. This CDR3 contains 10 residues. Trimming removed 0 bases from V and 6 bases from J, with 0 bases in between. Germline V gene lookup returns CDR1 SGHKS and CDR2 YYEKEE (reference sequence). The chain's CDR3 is CASSLETQYF. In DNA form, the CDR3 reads TGTGCCAGCAGCTTGGAGACCCAGTACTTC.

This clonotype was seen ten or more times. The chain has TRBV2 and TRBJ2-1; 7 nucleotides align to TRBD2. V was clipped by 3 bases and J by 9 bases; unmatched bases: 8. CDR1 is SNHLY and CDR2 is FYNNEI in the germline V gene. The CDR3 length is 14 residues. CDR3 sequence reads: CASSDGGSSSEQFF. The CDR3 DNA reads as TGTGCCAGCAGTGACGGCGGGAGCTCTAGTGAGCAGTTCTTC.

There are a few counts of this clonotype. CDR3 residues: CASSHIWQGETQYF. CDR3 nucleotide sequence: TGCGCCAGCAGCCACATCTGGCAGGGAGAGACCCAGTACTTC. The rearrangement uses TRBV4-1 and TRBJ2-5; TRBD1 is a possible D gene (5 bases). Germline values: CDR1 MGHRA, CDR2 YSYEKL. The CDR3 is 14 residues long. With 3 bases removed from V and 4 bases from J, the gap between germline ends came to 12 bases.

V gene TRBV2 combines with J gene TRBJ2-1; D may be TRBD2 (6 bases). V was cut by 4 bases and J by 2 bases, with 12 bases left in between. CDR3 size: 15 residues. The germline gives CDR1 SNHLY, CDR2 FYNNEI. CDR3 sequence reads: CASSARGGTYNEQFF. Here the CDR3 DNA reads TGTGCCAGCAGTGCCCGGGGAGGCACCTACAATGAGCAGTTCTTC.

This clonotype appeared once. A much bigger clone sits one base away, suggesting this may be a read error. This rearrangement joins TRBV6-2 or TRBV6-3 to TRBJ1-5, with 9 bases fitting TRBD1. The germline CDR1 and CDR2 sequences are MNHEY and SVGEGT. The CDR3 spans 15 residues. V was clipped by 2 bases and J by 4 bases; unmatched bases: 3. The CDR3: CASSYRDRANQPQHF. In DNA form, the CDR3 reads TGTGCCAGCAGTTACCGGGACAGGGCTAATCAGCCCCAGCATTTT.

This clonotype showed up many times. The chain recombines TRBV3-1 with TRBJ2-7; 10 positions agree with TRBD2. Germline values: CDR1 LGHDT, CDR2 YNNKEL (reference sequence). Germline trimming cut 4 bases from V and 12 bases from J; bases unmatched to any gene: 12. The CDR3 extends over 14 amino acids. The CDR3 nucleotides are TGTGCCAGCAGCCCTTTACTAGCGGGATGGCCACGGTACTTC. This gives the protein CASSPLLAGWPRYF.

CDR3 in amino acids: CASSFNPGTSGETQYF. CDR3 nucleotide sequence: TGCGCCAGCAGCTTCAACCCCGGGACTAGCGGAGAGACCCAGTACTTC. This chain joins TRBV5-1 and TRBJ2-5, with 11 bases fitting TRBD2. The CDR3 is 16 amino acids. V lost 2 bases and J lost 4; bases outside the gene matches: 7. The germline V gene has CDR1 SGHRS and CDR2 YFSETQ.

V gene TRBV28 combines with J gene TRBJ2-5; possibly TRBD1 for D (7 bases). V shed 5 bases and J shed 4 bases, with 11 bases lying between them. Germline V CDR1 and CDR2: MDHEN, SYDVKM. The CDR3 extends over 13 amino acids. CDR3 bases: TGTGCCAGCAGTGGAGGGGGCCCAGAGACCCAGTACTTC. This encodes CASSGGGPETQYF.

CDR3 bases: TGTGCCAGCAGATTTGGACAGGGATGGGAAAAACTGTTTTTT. Translation: CASRFGQGWEKLFF. The chain is built from TRBV6-2 or TRBV6-3 and TRBJ1-4, with 8 bases identical to TRBD1. From germline, CDR1 is MNHEY and CDR2 SVGEGT. The CDR3 totals 14 residues. V was clipped by 6 bases and J by 8 bases; unmatched bases: 8.